This TCR beta chain was recorded in a study of T cell responses to AZD1222 COVID-19 vaccine (dated by TCRdb to the early 2020s). Regarding the research as a whole: AZD1222 recipients with second doses at about 4 weeks or about 12 weeks were pooled, because spike-specific TCR depth and breadth did not differ between schedules. Enrollment into the trials was organized by age into subgroups of 18-55, 56-69 and 70-plus years, and those subgroups contained approximately 160, 26 and 62 TCR-sequenced participants, respectively. A total of around 240 trial participants underwent TCR sequencing, of whom 207 received two doses of AZD1222 and about 25 received two doses of the MenACWY control vaccine. The investigation overall reported the following: After two AZD1222 doses, both the breadth and the depth of spike-specific TCRs were significantly higher than at day 0 and than in MenACWY recipients. Reportedly, almost half of the unique spike-specific TCRs recognized epitopes lying outside the regions that are mutated in the B.1.351 and B.1.1.7 variants. Participants were mostly white British and included more females than males, and it was suggested by the authors that clonal diversity may have been underestimated. The 56-69-year group was small, and its depth increase did not reach significance, likely because of low power. Because no day 14 peak-response samples were available, the repertoires could be characterized only after the peak T cell response. The vaccine-associated CD4 TCRs covered the entire spike protein, and the dominant responses fell in regions 160-218 and 743-854. Conclusions about previously exposed vaccinees are limited because only five or six AZD1222 recipients were SARS-CoV-2 seropositive at baseline.

This sample's time point label indicates: baseline before first vaccination. The vaccinee samples were drawn from two UK trials, COV001 and COV002, one of which was a single-blind randomized controlled phase 2/3 trial testing AZD1222 (ChAdOx1 nCoV-19) in healthy adults. For TCRbeta chain sequencing, PBMC samples were collected from trial participants at day 0 and at day 28 after the second dose. Per the germline V gene, MDHEN is the CDR1 and SYDVKM is the CDR2. V is pared back by 1 base and J by 2 bases, with 8 bases lying between the germline termini. There are 15 amino acids in the CDR3, from cysteine to phenylalanine inclusive. The only DNA kept is the CDR3, 45 bases in frame from the first base. This clone was seen more than once but under ten times. What this receptor recognizes is not known. No base-level quality is on record; no much larger clone is a single base apart. The CDR3 regions of human TCRbeta chains were analyzed by immunosequencing. From the authors' description of their analysis: TCRs in the repertoires were matched against a reference library of SARS-CoV-2-specific TCRs that had been generated with the MIRA antigen-specificity platform. Breadth was defined as the fraction of unique TCRs that were SARS-CoV-2-associated, and depth was defined as the fraction of total T cells that were SARS-CoV-2-associated. Each spike-specific TCR was assigned to its reactive spike region and to a CD4 or CD8 class using the MIRA data. Log10-transformed breadth and depth values were compared by one-way ANOVA with Sidak's multiple comparisons tests. TCRdb's version of the immuneACCESS table is confined to in-frame rearrangements and falls short of the full clone set. An unresolved V gene accounts for under half of the shortfall where checked; the remainder is of unknown origin. V and J calls and clone size follow that table, whereas D and trimming were derived from the DNA. This sample is represented by under 140,000 clones; roughly 87% of them were singletons. Approximately 3% of the sample lies in the top ten.

The origin of this receptor is an adult in good health. The chain is made from TRBV28 and TRBJ2-2, and possibly TRBD1, on 5 matching bases. The sequences come from peripheral blood, collected on day 0 of AZD1222 vaccination. The CDR3 protein is CASSLYGQNTGELFF. The DNA sequence is as follows: TGTGCCAGCAGTTTATATGGACAAAACACCGGGGAGCTGTTTTTT. Reference TRBV28 and TRBJ2-2 proteins supply the regions before and after the CDR3; the full variable domain is: DVKVTQSSRYLVKRTGEKVFLECVQDMDHENMFWYRQDPGLGLRLIYFSYDVKMKEKGDIPEGYSVSREKKERFSLILESASTNQTSMYLCASSLYGQNTGELFFGEGSRLTVL.